This T cell receptor (beta chain) was profiled in a study of blood T cell repertoires in COVID-19. In the study overall: PBMCs, B-cell-depleted T cells, or T cells provided the cDNA or gDNA that made up the material.

Looked up from germline, CDR1 is LGHDT and CDR2 is YNNKEL (reference sequence). The V segment lost 7 bases and the J segment 2 bases; nucleotides outside the gene matches: 9. The CDR3 sequence is 15 residues long. Per the authors' pipeline: Using reference gene primer amplification, nucleated cell counts were estimated. The method was immunoSEQ multiplex PCR; TCRdb's version includes in-frame clones alone and lacks a portion of them. That table is the source of V, J and clone size, and D and trimming were worked out from the DNA. Found here are fewer than 140,000 clones, 71% of them singletons; the top ten hold approximately 0.9%.

The V call is TRBV3-1 (or the pseudogene TRBV3-2), the J call TRBJ2-5; 8 bases fit TRBD2. Sequenced input: peripheral blood. This clonotype was obtained from a human donor with acute or convalescent COVID-19. The donor label of this sample is uncertain. The CDR3 protein is CASTPRGRIQETQYF. The CDR3, as DNA: TGTGCCAGCACCCCGCGCGGGAGGATTCAAGAGACCCAGTACTTC.